Below, one T cell receptor beta chain is given with its context. The antigen is unknown. These data belong to a study of a mutant IDH1 vaccine in newly diagnosed glioma. Method: immunoSEQ multiplex PCR; TCRdb's copy keeps in-frame clones and lacks some. This sample has about 94,000 clones, with roughly 90% found just once. CDR3 length equals 16 residues. V shed 1 base and J shed 1 base, with 14 bases lying between them. Germline CDR1 MGHRA, CDR2 YSYEKL. Time point in this sample: week 47, end of study. Doses of 300 ug of mutant IDH1 20-mer peptide were given with topical imiquimod. Sequenced here: PBMCs, sampled from a glioma patient whose treatment included an IDH1 peptide vaccine. This sequence was found in a woman aged 50 to 60 with glioma. The rearrangement links TRBV4-1 to TRBJ2-7; a possible D gene is TRBD2 (6 bases). In nucleotides, the CDR3 is TGCGCCAGCAGCCAAGGCCCCGGGACTGAGTCCTACGAGCAGTACTTC. Translated: CASSQGPGTESYEQYF.